The source of this TCR beta chain is a study of CDR3 diversity in severe acne. Germline CDR1 SGHTA, CDR2 FQGNSA. This CDR3 comprises 13 residues. V gave up 6 bases and J gave up 5 bases, with 11 bases separating them. Only a few counts were recorded for this clonotype. TCRdb re-analysed the PCR reads in MiXCR, keeping a single row per CDR3 protein. This table holds some 84,000 distinct CDR3 sequences, roughly half found once. The rearrangement links TRBV7-2 to TRBJ1-5; D is unresolved. Sequencing was done on a sample of blood. This receptor was identified in a male donor in good health, serving as a control. The CDR3 coding sequence is TGTGCCAGCAGTACACGTGGTGATCAGCCCCAGCATTTT. It translates to CASSTRGDQPQHF.